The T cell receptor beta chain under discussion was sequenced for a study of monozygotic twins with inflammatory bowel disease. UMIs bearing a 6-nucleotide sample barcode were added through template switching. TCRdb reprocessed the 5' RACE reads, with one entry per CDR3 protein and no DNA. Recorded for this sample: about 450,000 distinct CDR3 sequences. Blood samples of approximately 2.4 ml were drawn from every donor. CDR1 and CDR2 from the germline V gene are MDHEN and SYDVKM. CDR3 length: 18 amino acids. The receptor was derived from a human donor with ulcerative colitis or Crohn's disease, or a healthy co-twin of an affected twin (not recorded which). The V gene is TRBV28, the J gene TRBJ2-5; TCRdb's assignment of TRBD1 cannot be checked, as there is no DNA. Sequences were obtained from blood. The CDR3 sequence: CASSQMGDRGFVWETQYF.